Presented here are 30 T cell receptor beta chains from one specimen sequenced in a study of blood T cell repertoires in COVID-19. Generated by immunoSEQ multiplex PCR, the TCRdb table keeps only in-frame clones and is missing some. The sample consists of hundreds of thousands of clones, approximately 83% of them appearing once. The material sequenced was PBMCs or T cells enriched from blood (not recorded which). Receptors were obtained from a woman in her thirties or forties with acute COVID-19.

CDR3 in DNA: TGTGCCAGCAGCTTGGAGCGGGGGTCGGGCGAGCAGTACTTC. As protein: CASSLERGSGEQYF. The J gene is TRBJ2-7, the V gene TRBV5-8; 8 bases line up with TRBD2. Germline-derived CDR1 and CDR2 are SGHTS and YDEGEE. Trimming removed 0 bases from V and 6 bases from J; junction bases left unmatched: 5. This CDR3 has 14 amino acids.

V gene TRBV28 combines with J gene TRBJ2-7; 7 positions agree with TRBD1. Germline CDR1 MDHEN, CDR2 SYDVKM. Trimming took 2 bases from V and 5 from J; bases not matched to a gene: 6. CDR3 length: 14 amino acids. The CDR3 protein is CASSLPQGHDEQYF. The CDR3 DNA reads as TGTGCCAGCAGTTTACCACAGGGGCACGACGAGCAGTACTTC.

The J gene is TRBJ1-5, the V gene TRBV21-1; TRBD1 is the table's D call and was not checked against the DNA. TRBV21-1 has pseudogene status. This CDR3 has 12 amino acids. In DNA, the CDR3 is TGTGCCAGCAGCAAACAGAAGCAGCCCCAGCATTTT. Protein: CASSKQKQPQHF.

V and J are TRBV7-2 and TRBJ1-2; possibly TRBD1 for D (6 bases). Germline V gives CDR1 SGHTA, CDR2 FQGNSA. Trimming pared 3 bases from V and 0 bases from J, leaving 11 bases between. The CDR3 totals 15 residues. CDR3 nucleotide sequence: TGTGCCAGCAGCTTTCGGACAGTTACTAACTATGGCTACACCTTC. Translation gives CASSFRTVTNYGYTF.

The chain uses TRBV9 and TRBJ2-5; tentatively, D is TRBD2 (6 bases). The V end was cut by 4 bases, the J end by 2 bases, with 12 bases between. Germline lookup yields CDR1 SGDLS and CDR2 YYNGEE. The CDR3 is 14 residues long. The CDR3 reads CASSRLGPQETQYF. The CDR3, as DNA: TGTGCCAGCAGCAGACTAGGTCCACAAGAGACCCAGTACTTC.

In this sample, this clone turned up once. The chain recombines TRBV28 with TRBJ2-1, with TRBD1 matching 8 bases. This CDR3 contains 16 residues. CDR1 and CDR2 from the germline V gene are MDHEN and SYDVKM. V shed 6 bases and J 1 base; nucleotides not matched to a gene: 8. The CDR3 nucleotides are TGTGCCAGCAGCCAAAGCCGGACAGGGTCCTACAATGAGCAGTTCTTC. It encodes CASSQSRTGSYNEQFF.

The rearrangement uses TRBV6-5 and TRBJ2-1, with 7 bases that match TRBD1. Germline V gene data show CDR1 as MNHEY and CDR2 as SVGAGI. The V gene end was trimmed by 8 bases and the J gene end by 2 bases; junction bases not matched to a gene: 9. CDR3 length: 15 amino acids. As DNA, the CDR3 is TGTGCCAGCTCCCGCACCGGGACAGCCTACAATGAGCAGTTCTTC. Translation gives CASSRTGTAYNEQFF.

This chain connects TRBV5-4 to TRBJ1-5, with D tentatively TRBD1 (5 bases). The germline CDR1 and CDR2 sequences are SGHNT and YYREEE (reference sequence). CDR3 length: 14 amino acids. With 4 bases removed from V and 6 bases from J, the gap between germline ends came to 14 bases. Written as DNA, the CDR3 is TGTGCCAGCAGCATTCAGGGCGGGGGTCAGCCCCAGCATTTT. Translating gives CASSIQGGGQPQHF. Full variable domain (remainder filled in from reference TRBV5-4 and TRBJ1-5): ETGVTQSPTHLIKTRGQQVTLRCSSQSGHNTVSWYQQALGQGPQFIFQYYREEENGRGNFPPRFSGLQFPNYSSELNVNALELDDSALYLCASSIQGGGQPQHFGDGTRLSIL.

The chain has TRBV7-9 and TRBJ2-6, with D possibly TRBD1 on 5 matching bases. Looked up from germline, CDR1 is SEHNR and CDR2 is FQNEAQ (reference sequence). Trimming removed 5 bases at V and 2 bases at J, with 13 bases between. The CDR3 contains 16 residues. In nucleotides, the CDR3 is TGTGCCAGCAGCCGGCTGGGGCCCACTGGGGCCAACGTCCTGACTTTC. Amino acid sequence: CASSRLGPTGANVLTF. Full variable domain (outside the CDR3, taken from reference TRBV7-9 and TRBJ2-6): DTGVSQNPRHKITKRGQNVTFRCDPISEHNRLYWYRQTLGQGPEFLTYFQNEAQLEKSRLLSDRFSAERPKGSFSTLEIQRTEQGDSAMYLCASSRLGPTGANVLTFGAGSRLTVL.

The chain links TRBV5-6 to TRBJ1-3; D is unclear. The V and J ends lost 0 bases and 0 bases respectively, with 7 bases between them. Looked up from germline, CDR1 is SGHDT and CDR2 is YYEEEE. The CDR3 is 15 amino acids. The CDR3 nucleotides read TGTGCCAGCAGCTTGGGAGGAGGCTCTGGAAACACCATATATTTT. It yields the protein CASSLGGGSGNTIYF.

V is TRBV18 and J is TRBJ1-2; 7 positions agree with TRBD1. The length of the CDR3 is 13 residues. CDR1 and CDR2 (germline): KGHSH, LQKENI. With 3 bases clipped from V and 8 bases from J, the junction kept 6 bases outside the gene matches. In DNA, the CDR3 is TGTGCCAGCTCACCCCCGACAGGGTACGGCTACACCTTC. Its protein is CASSPPTGYGYTF.

The CDR3 DNA follows: TGTGCCAGCAGTTGGAGGGGAATCTCCTACGAGCAGTACTTC. Amino acids: CASSWRGISYEQYF. The J gene is TRBJ2-7, the V gene TRBV28, with a possible D match to TRBD2 (6 bases). The CDR3 loop spans 14 amino acids. The germline V gene has CDR1 MDHEN and CDR2 SYDVKM. The germline V and J ends were trimmed by 4 bases and 0 bases, with 10 bases remaining between them.

This clone was detected only a few times. The rearrangement uses TRBV27 and TRBJ2-1; no clear D gene. The germline V and J ends were trimmed by 2 bases and 0 bases, with 5 bases remaining between them. CDR1 is MNHEY, CDR2 SMNVEV, per germline (reference sequence). The CDR3 loop spans 14 amino acids. CDR3 residues: CASSLKPSYNEQFF. The CDR3 DNA follows: TGTGCCAGCAGTTTAAAGCCCTCCTACAATGAGCAGTTCTTC.

V and J are TRBV6-5 and TRBJ1-2; TRBD1 aligns across 7 bases. The CDR3 loop spans 15 amino acids. With 2 bases clipped from V and 5 bases from J, the junction kept 8 bases outside the gene matches. CDR1 and CDR2 (germline): MNHEY, SVGAGI. The CDR3 sequence: CASSYPHRGGYGYTF. CDR3 in DNA: TGTGCCAGCAGTTACCCGCACAGGGGTGGATATGGCTACACCTTC.

The chain has TRBV27 and TRBJ1-5, with D perhaps TRBD1 (5 bases). V was trimmed by 4 bases and J by 2 bases, leaving 6 bases between them. The CDR3 is 13 amino acids. CDR1 MNHEY and CDR2 SMNVEV come from the germline V gene (reference sequence). The CDR3 loop is CASSSRGNQPQHF. The CDR3 coding sequence is TGTGCCAGCAGTTCCAGGGGCAATCAGCCCCAGCATTTT.

The chain links TRBV3-1 (or the pseudogene TRBV3-2) to TRBJ1-1, with D tentatively TRBD1 (5 bases). Trimming removed 1 base at V and 1 base at J, with 10 bases between. The CDR3 is 15 residues long. Germline V CDR1 and CDR2: LGHDT, YNNKEL (reference sequence). CDR3 region: CASSQGGARNTEAFF. The CDR3 DNA follows: TGTGCCAGCAGCCAAGGTGGGGCCCGGAACACTGAAGCTTTCTTT.

This chain joins TRBV21-1 and TRBJ2-4; the table's D call of TRBD2 was not tested on the DNA. TRBV21-1 corresponds to a pseudogene. The CDR3 contains 16 residues. CDR3 sequence (DNA): TGTGCCAGCAGCAAAGCGGGACTAGGCGGAAAAAACATTCAGTACTTC. Translating it yields CASSKAGLGGKNIQYF.

The chain carries TRBV19 and TRBJ1-2; D not certain. The V end lost 9 bases, the J end lost 5 bases, and 19 bases lay between the germline ends. The CDR3 runs to 14 residues. Germline CDR1 and CDR2: LNHDA and SQIVND (reference sequence). CDR3 sequence (DNA): TGTGCCAGCAGGCAAGGCACGACGGGGTATGGCTACACCTTC. It specifies CASRQGTTGYGYTF.

This chain links TRBV28 with TRBJ2-7; 13 bases map to TRBD2. The CDR3 totals 20 residues. J gave up 0 bases and V 7 bases, and 18 bases lay outside the gene matches. From germline, CDR1 is MDHEN and CDR2 SYDVKM. Written as DNA, the CDR3 is TGTGCCAGCACCTCGGACACCGGGACTAGCGGGATCCCTTTCTCCTACGAGCAGTACTTC. Protein sequence: CASTSDTGTSGIPFSYEQYF.

This chain uses TRBV6-5 with TRBJ2-5, with a possible D match to TRBD1 (6 bases). The CDR3 covers 14 residues. The V end lost 6 bases, the J end lost 5 bases, and 16 bases lay between the germline ends. Germline V gene lookup returns CDR1 MNHEY and CDR2 SVGAGI. CDR3 DNA: TGTGCCAGCAGCACTGAGGGGGTCCGGGAGACCCAGTACTTC. It yields the protein CASSTEGVRETQYF.

The chain recombines TRBV18 with TRBJ1-1, with TRBD1 identical over 8 bases. Germline V lookup: CDR1 KGHSH, CDR2 LQKENI. V shed 6 bases and J 0 bases; nucleotides not matched to a gene: 6. The CDR3 sequence is 15 residues long. As DNA, the CDR3 is TGTGCCAGCTCCCCCTGGACAGGGTTGAACACTGAAGCTTTCTTT. This sequence encodes CASSPWTGLNTEAFF.

The V and J genes are TRBV27 and TRBJ2-1; D possibly corresponds to TRBD2 (5 bases). Germline-derived CDR1 and CDR2 are MNHEY and SMNVEV (reference sequence). Trimming removed 2 bases from V and 12 bases from J, with 8 bases in between. There are 11 residues in the CDR3. CDR3 DNA: TGTGCCAGCAGTTTAACGGGGAGGCAGTTCTTC. Protein product: CASSLTGRQFF.

The rearrangement joins TRBV12-5 to TRBJ2-7; TRBD1 agrees at 7 bases. V lost 0 bases, J lost 2 bases, and 10 bases stayed unmatched. Germline-derived CDR1 and CDR2 are LGHNT and FRNRAP. The CDR3 spans 17 residues. Here the CDR3 reads CASGLVRSTGSPYEQYF. CDR3 nucleotides: TGTGCTAGTGGTTTGGTACGTTCGACAGGGTCTCCCTACGAGCAGTACTTC.

This rearrangement joins TRBV5-8 to TRBJ2-3; 12 nucleotides align to TRBD2. The CDR3 spans 17 residues. Germline trimming cut 0 bases from V and 5 bases from J; bases unmatched to any gene: 7. Germline-derived CDR1 and CDR2 are SGHTS and YDEGEE. The chain's CDR3 is CASSLVGLAGGEDTQYF. In DNA, the CDR3 is TGTGCCAGCAGCTTGGTAGGGCTAGCGGGAGGGGAAGATACGCAGTATTTT.

This clone was picked up a small number of times. The chain is built from TRBV7-6 and TRBJ1-1, with D unclear. The V end was cut by 1 base, the J end by 0 bases, with 12 bases between. This CDR3 contains 16 residues. Germline loops: CDR1 SGHVS, CDR2 FNYEAQ. The CDR3 sequence: CASSLEVTTMNTEAFF. CDR3 DNA: TGTGCCAGCAGCTTAGAGGTGACAACCATGAACACTGAAGCTTTCTTT.

This clone occurred once. The chain is built from TRBV9 and TRBJ2-3, with a possible D match to TRBD2 (5 bases). The CDR3 contains 16 residues. Per the germline V gene, CDR1 is SGDLS and CDR2 is YYNGEE. Trimming stripped 2 bases from V and 3 bases from J, with 16 bases between. The CDR3 spells CASSVTSQSLTDTQYF. The CDR3 region has the DNA TGTGCCAGCAGCGTTACTAGTCAAAGCCTGACAGATACGCAGTATTTT. The entire variable domain, with the rest obtained from reference TRBV9 and TRBJ2-3, is as follows: DSGVTQTPKHLITATGQRVTLRCSPRSGDLSVYWYQQSLDQGLQFLIQYYNGEERAKGNILERFSAQQFPDLHSELNLSSLELGDSALYFCASSVTSQSLTDTQYFGPGTRLTVL.

The chain employs TRBV28 and TRBJ2-5; D remains ambiguous. Trimming pared 5 bases from V and 1 base from J, leaving 11 bases between. The CDR3 totals 14 residues. Germline V gene sequence: CDR1 MDHEN, CDR2 SYDVKM. CDR3 bases: TGTGCCAGCAGTCAAGCTAGTCCCCAAGAGACCCAGTACTTC. Its translation: CASSQASPQETQYF.

The CDR3 nucleotides read TGTGCCAGCAGCTCAGGACTAGCGGGAAGCTCAGATACGCAGTATTTT. Its translation is CASSSGLAGSSDTQYF. The chain recombines TRBV9 with TRBJ2-3; TRBD2 agrees at 12 bases. CDR3 length: 16 residues. Unmatched junction bases numbered 7, after V lost 4 bases and J lost 4 bases. Germline assignment: CDR1 SGDLS and CDR2 YYNGEE.

This clone was counted many times. This same CDR3 is encoded by further DNA sequences in the sample. The CDR3: CASSPGQTQETQYF. In DNA form, the CDR3 reads TGTGCCAGCAGTCCTGGGCAGACCCAAGAGACCCAGTACTTC. The chain combines TRBV28 with TRBJ2-5, with D unclear. The germline V gene encodes CDR1 MDHEN and CDR2 SYDVKM. Trimming removed 5 bases from V and 1 base from J, with 11 bases in between. The CDR3 runs to 14 residues. The full variable domain, rest sourced from reference TRBV28 and TRBJ2-5, is DVKVTQSSRYLVKRTGEKVFLECVQDMDHENMFWYRQDPGLGLRLIYFSYDVKMKEKGDIPEGYSVSREKKERFSLILESASTNQTSMYLCASSPGQTQETQYFGPGTRLLVL.

The gene calls are TRBV7-8 and TRBJ1-6; D is ambiguous. The CDR3 extends over 16 amino acids. From germline, CDR1 is SGHVS and CDR2 FQNEAQ. Trimming pared 2 bases from V and 0 bases from J, leaving 8 bases between. The CDR3: CASSLTESSYNSPLHF. The CDR3 DNA reads TGTGCCAGCAGCTTAACAGAGAGCTCCTATAATTCACCCCTCCACTTT.